These 7 T cell receptor beta chains were all obtained from the same sample, sequenced in a study of blood T cell repertoires in COVID-19. Using immunoSEQ multiplex PCR, the repertoire was profiled, and TCRdb retains in-frame clones only, with some absent. The sample consists of about 270,000 clones, about nine tenths of them appearing once. Sequencing used PBMCs or T cells enriched from blood (not recorded which). These receptors were taken from a woman aged 30 to 39 with acute COVID-19.

The rearrangement joins TRBV3-1 (or the pseudogene TRBV3-2) to TRBJ2-5, with 10 bases fitting TRBD2. The CDR3 sequence is 16 residues long. Germline-derived CDR1 and CDR2 are LGHDT and YNNKEL (reference sequence). Unmatched junction bases numbered 10, after V lost 4 bases and J lost 5 bases. CDR3: CASSLRPTSGIETQYF. As DNA, the CDR3 is TGTGCCAGCAGCCTGCGTCCTACTAGCGGGATTGAGACCCAGTACTTC.

This rearrangement joins TRBV2 to TRBJ2-7; the match to TRBD1 covers 8 bases. The CDR3 spans 14 residues. Trimming cost V 6 bases and J 2 bases; bases outside gene matches: 6. Per germline, CDR1 SNHLY and CDR2 FYNNEI. The CDR3: CASRGGTGAYEQYF. DNA for the CDR3: TGTGCCAGCAGAGGCGGGACAGGAGCCTACGAGCAGTACTTC.

The V gene is TRBV27, the J gene TRBJ1-5; the D is unclear. Trimming removed 5 bases at V and 3 bases at J, with 11 bases between. Germline CDR1 reads MNHEY; CDR2 reads SMNVEV (reference sequence). The CDR3 is 14 amino acids. DNA of the CDR3: TGTGCCAGCAGTAGAGGAGGAGCCAATCAGCCCCAGCATTTT. This sequence encodes CASSRGGANQPQHF.

The V call is TRBV3-1 (or the pseudogene TRBV3-2), the J call TRBJ1-6; D unclear. This CDR3 has 14 residues. With 4 bases removed from V and 7 bases from J, the gap between germline ends came to 11 bases. Germline CDR1 reads LGHDT; CDR2 reads YNNKEL (reference sequence). The CDR3 is CASSLQVENSPLHF. CDR3 nucleotide sequence: TGTGCCAGCAGCCTCCAGGTTGAAAATTCACCCCTCCACTTT.

The chain uses TRBV19 and TRBJ1-4; weak D call: TRBD1 (6 bases). Trimming left V 4 bases short and J 8 bases short, with 14 bases between. Per the germline V gene, CDR1 is LNHDA and CDR2 is SQIVND (reference sequence). The length of the CDR3 is 14 residues. CDR3 region: CASSRGPLGEKLFF. CDR3 sequence (DNA): TGTGCCAGTAGTAGGGGGCCCCTTGGAGAAAAACTGTTTTTT.

This clone was detected once. The J gene is TRBJ2-1, the V gene TRBV13; 8 bases align to TRBD2. This CDR3 is 13 amino acids long. Germline V gene sequence: CDR1 PRHDT, CDR2 FYEKMQ (reference sequence). V trimming: 2 bases; J trimming: 9 bases; junction bases outside the gene matches: 3. In DNA form, the CDR3 reads TGTGCCAGCAGCTTAAGTAGCGGGGTTGAGCAGTTCTTC. Its translation: CASSLSSGVEQFF.

V is TRBV6-5 and J is TRBJ1-1; D uncertain. The length of the CDR3 is 13 residues. V lost 7 bases and J 1 base, leaving 10 bases between the germline ends. The germline V gene encodes CDR1 MNHEY and CDR2 SVGAGI. The CDR3 bases are TGTGCCAGCAATACGAAGCCGAACACTGAAGCTTTCTTT. Protein: CASNTKPNTEAFF.